This TCR beta chain stems from a study of a mutant IDH1 vaccine in newly diagnosed glioma. The wider study: Males made up about 62% and females roughly 40% of treated patients, whose mean age was 40.4 years. Patients were pretreated with radiotherapy, temozolomide, or both, mostly both. Points from the study as a whole: Evidence of vaccine-induced immune responses was documented in approximately 93% of patients.

Many counts were recorded for this clone. Its cognate antigen is unknown. Trimming pared 8 bases from V and 8 bases from J, leaving 15 bases between. Per the germline V gene, CDR1 is MNHEY and CDR2 is SVGAGI. The CDR3 runs to 12 residues. Sequencing used immunoSEQ multiplex PCR; TCRdb keeps in-frame clones, though not all of them. The sample has about 88,000 clones; over 75% are singletons. Indicated time point: baseline, week 1 (first vaccination visit). Treatment denoted: pre-vaccination baseline after standard-of-care therapy. Donor tumors were new WHO grade 3 or 4 IDH1-mutant, ATRX-lost astrocytomas.

This sequence originates from a middle-aged man with glioma. Some clones in this sample may be carry-over from other donors' samples. The chain carries TRBV6-5 and TRBJ1-2; D is ambiguous. The sequencing here drew on PBMCs, taken from a glioma patient treated with radiotherapy, temozolomide or both. The CDR3 region is CASASSGKGYTF. CDR3 coding DNA: TGTGCCAGCGCCTCCTCGGGGAAAGGCTACACCTTC.